This T cell receptor (beta chain) was documented in a study of blood T cells in healthy people across ages. Study observations and caveats: Naive CD4+ cells and diversity were both higher in long-lived donors than in aged donors.

This clonotype was detected once. Its antigen is still unknown. Next came a second PCR, run for roughly 6 to 11 cycles, which used a sample-barcoded 5' primer along with a J-beta primer mix. Paired-end reads containing CDR3 totaled no fewer than 2.5 million for each sample. TCRdb passed the 5' RACE reads through MiXCR, listing each CDR3 protein once. The sample gives over 1,200,000 distinct CDR3 sequences, around 55% of which show up once; roughly 6.3% is in the top ten. The germline V and J ends were trimmed by 3 bases and 2 bases, with 16 bases remaining between them. Germline V gives CDR1 SGHRS, CDR2 YFSETQ. The CDR3 is 16 amino acids.

The sample was blood. This TCR derives from a man between 18 and 29 years old in good health. The chain couples TRBV5-1 to TRBJ2-3, with D possibly being TRBD2 (6 bases). CDR3 sequence: CASSWSSGVDTDTQYF. The CDR3 DNA reads TGCGCCAGCAGCTGGTCGTCGGGGGTTGACACAGATACGCAGTATTTT.